The sequence of this T cell receptor (beta chain) was determined in a study of CD8+ T cells in alopecia areata. The germline V gene encodes CDR1 SSHAT and CDR2 FNYEAQ (reference sequence). Deletions cut 5 bases from V and 0 bases from J, with 4 bases between. This CDR3 has 12 residues. Treatment in this sample: oral pan-JAK inhibitor, 5-10 mg twice daily. Sequencing used cDNA as its template, made by extracting RNA and reverse transcribing it. Generated by immunoSEQ multiplex PCR, the TCRdb table keeps only in-frame clones and is missing some. The data contain about 200,000 clones, less than 45% of them singletons. This clone showed up just a few times.

This sequence was found in a human donor with alopecia areata. The specimen comprised CD4+ T cells sorted from blood, sampled around week 30, from a patient treated with tofacitinib. The chain carries TRBV7-7 and TRBJ2-5; no clear D. As DNA, the CDR3 is TGTGCCAGCAGCCCAGACCAAGAGACCCAGTACTTC. Its protein is CASSPDQETQYF.